The 26 T cell receptor beta chains presented below share a single source sample, sequenced in a study of cytomegalovirus exposure and HLA in healthy donors. Primers: 60 Vbeta forward and 13 Jbeta reverse. Assay: immunoSEQ multiplex PCR; the TCRdb copy retains only in-frame clones and omits some. The data show about 170,000 clones, over 70% seen once. What was sequenced was PBMCs. The source of these receptors is a man aged 25-40 years in good health and CMV-seropositive.

This chain connects TRBV5-1 to TRBJ1-3; D possibly corresponds to TRBD1 (5 bases). Germline loops: CDR1 SGHRS, CDR2 YFSETQ. CDR3 size: 17 residues. V lost 4 bases, J lost 4 bases, and 21 bases lay in between. CDR3 sequence (DNA): TGCGCCAGCAGCCTAGAGGATAGGGGTAGAGGAGGAAACACCATATATTTT. It is translated as CASSLEDRGRGGNTIYF.

The chain carries TRBV19 and TRBJ1-1; TRBD1 might be the D (6 bases). The CDR3 is 14 amino acids. CDR1 LNHDA and CDR2 SQIVND come from the germline V gene (reference sequence). The V end lost 3 bases, the J end lost 5 bases, and 13 bases lay between the germline ends. In DNA, the CDR3 is TGTGCCAGTAGTATCAGCAAGGGGGATACTGAAGCTTTCTTT. Amino acids: CASSISKGDTEAFF. The full variable domain, with the rest looked up from reference TRBV19 and TRBJ1-1, is DGGITQSPKYLFRKEGQNVTLSCEQNLNHDAMYWYRQDPGQGLRLIYYSQIVNDFQKGDIAEGYSVSREKKESFPLTVTSAQKNPTAFYLCASSISKGDTEAFFGQGTRLTVV.

The J gene is TRBJ2-3, the V gene TRBV28; 7 bases align to TRBD2. This CDR3 region has 15 residues. J lost 2 bases, V lost 4 bases, and 6 bases had no gene match. Germline V gives CDR1 MDHEN, CDR2 SYDVKM. The CDR3 reads CASSWDYQATDTQYF. CDR3 nucleotide sequence: TGTGCCAGCAGTTGGGACTATCAAGCCACAGATACGCAGTATTTT. The full variable domain, completed using reference TRBV28 and TRBJ2-3, is DVKVTQSSRYLVKRTGEKVFLECVQDMDHENMFWYRQDPGLGLRLIYFSYDVKMKEKGDIPEGYSVSREKKERFSLILESASTNQTSMYLCASSWDYQATDTQYFGPGTRLTVL.

This chain uses TRBV19 with TRBJ2-1, with 16 bases matching TRBD2. The trim removed 3 bases at V and 8 bases at J, leaving 1 base unmatched. CDR1 LNHDA and CDR2 SQIVND come from the germline V gene (reference sequence). CDR3 size: 15 residues. In DNA, the CDR3 is TGTGCCAGTAGTATGGGACTAGCGGGGGGGCATGAGCAGTTCTTC. Its translation: CASSMGLAGGHEQFF.

V and J are TRBV28 and TRBJ2-3; 7 bases map to TRBD1. Germline V CDR1 and CDR2: MDHEN, SYDVKM. Trimming took 4 bases from V and 0 from J; bases not matched to a gene: 7. The CDR3 spans 16 residues. The CDR3: CASSSPLRGSTDTQYF. The CDR3 DNA follows: TGTGCCAGCAGTTCTCCCCTCAGGGGGAGCACAGATACGCAGTATTTT.

The chain has TRBV27 and TRBJ2-1, with D hard to call. The CDR3 runs to 11 residues. Germline values: CDR1 MNHEY, CDR2 SMNVEV (reference sequence). Trimming took off 5 bases at V and 9 bases at J, with 8 bases between the two ends. CDR3 in DNA: TGTGCCAGCAGTAGTCCGGGTGAGCAGTTCTTC. Translated, it gives CASSSPGEQFF.

This clone has only a few counts. The V and J genes are TRBV6-1 and TRBJ2-7; maybe TRBD2 (5 bases). Trimming removed 7 bases at V and 4 bases at J, with 17 bases between. The CDR3 covers 14 residues. The germline gives CDR1 MNHNS, CDR2 SASEGT. The CDR3: CASNDFTGRYEQYF. The DNA of the CDR3 is TGTGCCAGCAATGATTTCACGGGGAGATACGAGCAGTACTTC.

The chain is built from TRBV2 and TRBJ2-1, with D unresolved. Germline CDR1 is SNHLY and CDR2 is FYNNEI. V was shortened by 5 bases and J by 5 bases, with 19 bases between the two germline ends. This CDR3 contains 16 residues. Here the CDR3 DNA reads TGTGCCAGCAGTCCTAAACCCCAAGTGCTACACAATGAGCAGTTCTTC. Translation gives CASSPKPQVLHNEQFF.

There are many counts of this clone. The genes are TRBV27 and TRBJ1-2; 8 nucleotides line up with TRBD1. Unmatched junction bases numbered 10, after V lost 4 bases and J lost 6 bases. CDR1 and CDR2 from the germline V gene are MNHEY and SMNVEV (reference sequence). The CDR3 is made up of 15 amino acids. The CDR3 sequence: CASSWGTGLGDGYTF. CDR3 nucleotides: TGTGCCAGCAGTTGGGGGACAGGACTGGGTGATGGCTACACCTTC.

The chain couples TRBV27 to TRBJ2-7; 10 bases match TRBD1. The germline CDR1 and CDR2 sequences are MNHEY and SMNVEV (reference sequence). The CDR3 consists of 15 residues. V shed 0 bases, J shed 6 bases, and the junction held 5 bases outside the gene matches. The CDR3 spells CASSLSGTGVPEQYF. For the CDR3, the DNA is TGTGCCAGCAGTTTATCCGGGACAGGGGTGCCCGAGCAGTACTTC.

The chain combines TRBV2 with TRBJ2-7, with 10 bases that match TRBD2. CDR1 SNHLY and CDR2 FYNNEI come from the germline V gene. V lost 3 bases, J lost 2 bases, and 4 bases stayed unmatched. The CDR3 covers 15 residues. The DNA for the CDR3 is TGTGCCAGCAGTGAGGCTAGCGGGGGACCCTACGAGCAGTACTTC. This codes for CASSEASGGPYEQYF.

This clone was found once. The CDR3 protein is CASSLARGTGVHEQYF. The CDR3 DNA reads TGTGCCAGCAGCTTAGCTAGGGGGACAGGGGTCCACGAGCAGTACTTC. This rearrangement joins TRBV7-9 to TRBJ2-7; TRBD1 matches at 10 bases. Trimming removed 0 bases from V and 5 bases from J; junction bases left unmatched: 7. Germline V gene sequence: CDR1 SEHNR, CDR2 FQNEAQ (reference sequence). CDR3 length equals 16 residues. Full variable domain (missing parts from reference TRBV7-9 and TRBJ2-7): DTGVSQNPRHKITKRGQNVTFRCDPISEHNRLYWYRQTLGQGPEFLTYFQNEAQLEKSRLLSDRFSAERPKGSFSTLEIQRTEQGDSAMYLCASSLARGTGVHEQYFGPGTRLTVT.

J is TRBJ2-7 and V is TRBV11-3, with a possible D match to TRBD2 (6 bases). CDR3 size: 15 residues. V dropped 2 bases and J dropped 4 bases, with 15 bases sitting between them. CDR1 and CDR2 (germline): SGHNT, YENEEA. The CDR3 sequence: CASSLIGRGVYEQYF. CDR3 DNA sequence: TGTGCCAGCAGCTTAATAGGGCGCGGGGTGTACGAGCAGTACTTC.

This chain links TRBV2 with TRBJ2-7, with D perhaps matching TRBD1 (5 bases). The CDR3 length is 13 residues. V dropped 6 bases and J dropped 4 bases, with 13 bases sitting between them. CDR1 and CDR2 (germline): SNHLY, FYNNEI. The CDR3 DNA sequence: TGTGCCAGCAGCTACCGACAGTTATACGAGCAGTACTTC. This sequence encodes CASSYRQLYEQYF.

This clone was detected once. The gene calls are TRBV6-1 and TRBJ2-1; D perhaps matches TRBD1 (5 bases). Germline V gene sequence: CDR1 MNHNS, CDR2 SASEGT. V lost 1 base and J 5 bases, leaving 15 bases between the germline ends. The CDR3 covers 16 residues. The CDR3 coding sequence is TGTGCCAGCAGTGAAGTATCAGGGCTCACGCACAATGAGCAGTTCTTC. As protein: CASSEVSGLTHNEQFF.

The V gene is TRBV12-5, the J gene TRBJ2-7; 7 bases line up with TRBD2. CDR3 length: 14 residues. Trimming at V came to 3 bases and at J to 3 bases, leaving 5 bases not matched to a gene. Germline V gene sequence: CDR1 LGHNT, CDR2 FRNRAP. The CDR3 bases are TGTGCTAGTGGTTTCCTTCGCGGGAGCTACGAGCAGTACTTC. It translates to CASGFLRGSYEQYF. The entire variable domain, with the rest obtained from reference TRBV12-5 and TRBJ2-7, is as follows: DARVTQTPRHKVTEMGQEVTMRCQPILGHNTVFWYRQTMMQGLELLAYFRNRAPLDDSGMPKDRFSAEMPDATLATLKIQPSEPRDSAVYFCASGFLRGSYEQYFGPGTRLTVT.

The chain couples TRBV5-1 to TRBJ2-3, with 9 bases matching TRBD2. The CDR3 totals 16 residues. Germline CDR1 and CDR2: SGHRS and YFSETQ. The junction had 4 bases not matched to a gene; V was cut back by 2 bases and J by 0 bases. CDR3 DNA: TGCGCCAGCAGCTTTAGCGGGAGAGGTAGCACAGATACGCAGTATTTT. Translation gives CASSFSGRGSTDTQYF. Full variable domain (rest looked up from reference TRBV5-1 and TRBJ2-3): KAGVTQTPRYLIKTRGQQVTLSCSPISGHRSVSWYQQTPGQGLQFLFEYFSETQRNKGNFPGRFSGRQFSNSRSEMNVSTLELGDSALYLCASSFSGRGSTDTQYFGPGTRLTVL.

The chain employs TRBV11-2 and TRBJ2-1; 8 bases agree with TRBD1. Looked up from germline, CDR1 is SGHAT and CDR2 is FQNNGV. V shed 1 base and J 7 bases; nucleotides not matched to a gene: 3. The CDR3 is 14 residues long. This chain's CDR3 is CASSLGQGANEQFF. DNA of the CDR3: TGTGCCAGCAGCTTAGGTCAGGGGGCGAATGAGCAGTTCTTC.

CDR3 residues: CASSIAQGGYNEQFF. DNA for the CDR3: TGTGCCAGTAGTATAGCACAGGGGGGCTACAATGAGCAGTTCTTC. The chain combines TRBV19 with TRBJ2-1; TRBD1 matches 8 bases. The CDR3 is 15 residues long. Losses at the gene ends were 1 base for V and 3 bases for J; bases not matched to a gene: 2. Germline CDR1 reads LNHDA; CDR2 reads SQIVND (reference sequence).

This clone was picked up one time. The CDR3 bases are TGCGCCAGCAGCCTCACCACTAGTGCCTTACGAACTGAAGCTTTCTTT. Its protein product is CASSLTTSALRTEAFF. The chain couples TRBV5-1 to TRBJ1-1; D is unclear. Per the germline V gene, CDR1 is SGHRS and CDR2 is YFSETQ. The V end was cut by 4 bases, the J end by 5 bases, with 21 bases between. The CDR3 is made up of 16 amino acids.

V gene TRBV19 combines with J gene TRBJ1-1; maybe TRBD1 (6 bases). V shed 4 bases and J shed 1 base, with 19 bases lying between them. CDR1 is LNHDA, CDR2 SQIVND, per germline (reference sequence). The CDR3 is 17 residues long. The CDR3 protein is CASSRPRTDWRNTEAFF. As DNA, the CDR3 is TGTGCCAGTAGTAGACCCAGGACAGATTGGCGGAACACTGAAGCTTTCTTT. The whole variable domain, filled in from reference TRBV19 and TRBJ1-1, reads DGGITQSPKYLFRKEGQNVTLSCEQNLNHDAMYWYRQDPGQGLRLIYYSQIVNDFQKGDIAEGYSVSREKKESFPLTVTSAQKNPTAFYLCASSRPRTDWRNTEAFFGQGTRLTVV.

The V and J genes are TRBV18 and TRBJ1-1; D is undetermined. Germline loops: CDR1 KGHSH, CDR2 LQKENI. The CDR3 has 13 amino acids. Trimming pared 4 bases from V and 1 base from J, leaving 7 bases between. CDR3 coding DNA: TGTGCCAGCTCACTCTCAGGGAACACTGAAGCTTTCTTT. Amino acids: CASSLSGNTEAFF. The complete variable domain, with remaining parts taken from reference TRBV18 and TRBJ1-1, reads NAGVMQNPRHLVRRRGQEARLRCSPMKGHSHVYWYRQLPEEGLKFMVYLQKENIIDESGMPKERFSAEFPKEGPSILRIQQVVRGDSAAYFCASSLSGNTEAFFGQGTRLTVV.

The rearrangement links TRBV7-2 to TRBJ1-1; TRBD1 might be the D (5 bases). Germline V gives CDR1 SGHTA, CDR2 FQGNSA. This CDR3 is 14 amino acids long. Deletions cut 6 bases from V and 2 bases from J, with 13 bases between. This CDR3 is CASRLQVFNTEAFF. CDR3 DNA sequence: TGTGCCAGCAGACTACAGGTTTTCAACACTGAAGCTTTCTTT.

This clone was seen only once. The J gene is TRBJ1-2, the V gene TRBV5-1, with TRBD1 matching over 8 bases. Losses at the gene ends were 4 bases for V and 3 bases for J; bases not matched to a gene: 8. CDR1 and CDR2 (germline): SGHRS, YFSETQ. The CDR3 covers 15 residues. CDR3 amino acids: CASSGTGGVDYGYTF. In nucleotides, the CDR3 is TGCGCCAGCAGCGGAACAGGGGGGGTAGACTATGGCTACACCTTC.

The chain recombines TRBV20-1 with TRBJ2-7; D gene ambiguous. Trimming shortened V by 5 bases and J by 4 bases, and 6 bases separated the two germline ends. The CDR3 length is 10 residues. Germline CDR1 reads DFQATT; CDR2 reads SNEGSKA (reference sequence). This chain's CDR3 is CSAAGYEQYF. CDR3 bases: TGCAGTGCTGCCGGGTACGAGCAGTACTTC.

The V and J genes are TRBV29-1 and TRBJ2-7; 9 bases align to TRBD2. V gave up 4 bases and J gave up 2 bases; unmatched junction bases: 9. This CDR3 is built from 15 residues. CDR1 and CDR2 from the germline V gene are SQVTM and ANQGSEA. CDR3 sequence: CSVVVASGNTYEQYF. CDR3 sequence (DNA): TGCAGCGTTGTGGTCGCTAGCGGGAATACCTACGAGCAGTACTTC.